The present entry profiles one TCR beta chain with its context. Its antigen is unidentified. The data were taken from a study of cytotoxic CD8 clonotypes in ibrutinib-treated CLL. Points from the study as a whole: Clonality was higher at ibrutinib response and returned toward baseline at progression.

Investigators sourced approximately 2 micrograms of genomic DNA from cryopreserved PBMCs for TCR beta libraries. Data came from immunoSEQ multiplex PCR; TCRdb stores just in-frame clones and leaves some out. The sample has about 140,000 clones, approximately 80% seen once; the top ten hold 6% to 9.5%. CDR3 length: 15 residues. The V gene lost 0 bases and the J gene lost 2 bases, with 10 bases spanning the gap. Germline-derived CDR1 and CDR2 are MNHEY and SMNVEV (reference sequence). V usage is TRBV27 and J usage is TRBJ1-1; D gene unclear. This TCR derives from a human donor with chronic lymphocytic leukemia. The sample here was PBMCs, taken after 36 months of ibrutinib treatment. In DNA, the CDR3 is TGTGCCAGCAGTTTATCCTGGGGATTAAACACTGAAGCTTTCTTT. Residues: CASSLSWGLNTEAFF.